The text below deals with one TCR beta chain. Original data processing: Reference gene primer amplification gave estimated nucleated cell counts. Measured with immunoSEQ multiplex PCR; TCRdb has only the in-frame clones, and not every one. The V and J calls and clone size are taken from that table; D and trimming were inferred from the DNA. The table records some 220,000 clones, 80% to 95% of them present only once. The data are from a study of blood T cell repertoires in COVID-19. Overall study context: Both acute and convalescent COVID-19 samples were obtained from the United States, Italy and Spain. Sample material is recorded as cDNA or gDNA derived from T cells, B-cell-depleted T cells, or PBMCs.

Enrolment of Seattle patients took place during active infection, and they were followed longitudinally. The CDR3 contains 14 residues. The germline V gene has CDR1 MGHRA and CDR2 YSYEKL. J was trimmed by 6 bases and V by 6 bases; bases with no gene match: 7. The sequencing sample was made of peripheral blood. The J gene is TRBJ1-1, the V gene TRBV4-1; 10 bases are a match to TRBD1. This receptor was taken from a man aged 30 to 39 with COVID-19, enrolled during active disease. CDR3 loop: CASSKPGQGPEAFF. The DNA of the CDR3 is TGCGCCAGCAGTAAACCGGGACAGGGGCCTGAAGCTTTCTTT.